This T cell receptor (beta chain) was recovered during a study of blood T cells in healthy people across ages. This CDR3 comprises 11 residues. Germline values: CDR1 MNHEY, CDR2 SVGAGI. Trimming took off 3 bases at V and 8 bases at J, with 5 bases between the two ends. The authors drew ten milliliters of peripheral blood from each donor. The authors ran a second PCR of roughly 7 to 11 cycles using a sample-barcoded 5' primer and a J-beta primer mix. TCRdb passed the 5' RACE reads through MiXCR, listing each CDR3 protein once. The table records approximately 830,000 distinct CDR3 sequences, around 62% of them present only once.

This TCR came from a man aged 30 to 39 in good health. The genes are TRBV6-5 and TRBJ2-1; D gene ambiguous. Specimen: blood. This CDR3 is CASSYIHEQFF. The CDR3 nucleotides read TGTGCCAGCAGTTATATCCATGAGCAGTTCTTC.